This T cell receptor (beta chain) was documented in a study of regulatory T cells in long-lasting Graves disease. Study findings and constraints: Persistent Graves' patients had lower TCR diversity than newly diagnosed ones.

Specified time point: newly diagnosed GD, antithyroid drugs for less than 3 months. Preparation of the TCR library used RNA extracted from PBMCs. Points on this clonotype: The antigen remains undetermined.

According to the study, TCR beta libraries were built with iRepertoire HTBI primers and CDR3-region Arm-PCR. MiXCR was run by TCRdb on the multiplex PCR reads, yielding one entry per CDR3 protein. The profile shows fewer than 550,000 distinct CDR3 sequences, 15% to 20% of them singletons. The CDR3 length is 15 residues. V was clipped by 5 bases and J by 4 bases, with 14 bases between them. Germline lookup yields CDR1 MDHEN and CDR2 SYDVKM. In addition, the sample was reused for a study of T cells in Graves' hyperthyroidism and ophthalmopathy.

This TCR was sampled from a woman between 40 and 65 years old with Graves disease. The sample here was peripheral blood mononuclear cells (PBMCs), taken at new diagnosis, from a patient treated with antithyroid drugs. The chain has TRBV28 and TRBJ2-2; maybe TRBD2 (6 bases). The CDR3 loop is CASSPGGTFTGELFF. The DNA of the CDR3 is TGTGCCAGCAGTCCCGGAGGGACGTTCACCGGGGAGCTGTTTTTT.